This T cell receptor beta chain was sequenced for a study of T cell responses to AZD1222 COVID-19 vaccine. TCRdb keeps only in-frame clones here, not all; method: immunoSEQ multiplex PCR. This sample has 130,000 to 150,000 clones, with 70% to 90% found just once. Germline-derived CDR1 and CDR2 are MNHNY and SVGAGI (reference sequence). V lost 5 bases, J lost 2 bases, and 13 bases lay in between. The CDR3 runs to 14 residues. V and J are TRBV6-6 and TRBJ2-7; weak D call: TRBD2 (6 bases). The sequences come from peripheral blood, collected 28 days after the second dose of the MenACWY control vaccine. This receptor was obtained from an adult who received the MenACWY meningococcal vaccine as a control. The DNA for the CDR3 is TGTGCCAGCAGTGGGGGACGGGGGACCTACGAGCAGTACTTC. It yields the protein CASSGGRGTYEQYF.